This entry concerns a single T cell receptor beta chain. Its specificity is unknown. This sample was taken from a study of cytomegalovirus exposure and HLA in healthy donors. The study, taken as a whole, reports: V- and J-gene trimming of TCR beta was linked (in a later analysis) to a missense DCLRE1C variant. CMV serostatus was the sole immune exposure information available. In an earlier analysis, most TCR beta V segments were productive about 87% or about 30% of the time.

In the PCR, 60 Vbeta and 13 Jbeta primers were used. How the authors handled the data: About 12 million of the approximately 80 million unique TCR beta chains counted in a later analysis were shared. Libraries were prepared by immunoSEQ multiplex PCR; TCRdb keeps only in-frame clonotypes and omits some of them. V, J and clone size are those of that table, while D and trimming were read from the DNA. The table records around 100,000 clones, approximately 87% of them present only once. The CDR3 runs 14 residues. In germline, CDR1 is MDHEN, CDR2 SYDVKM. V dropped 8 bases and J dropped 6 bases, with 20 bases sitting between them.

Source material: PBMCs. The TCR comes from a man aged 35-49 years in good health and CMV-seronegative. The rearrangement joins TRBV28 to TRBJ2-7, with D possibly TRBD2 on 6 matching bases. As DNA, the CDR3 is TGTGCCAGCGAGGCGGGACTCTTTACCTCCGAGCAGTACTTC. It encodes CASEAGLFTSEQYF.